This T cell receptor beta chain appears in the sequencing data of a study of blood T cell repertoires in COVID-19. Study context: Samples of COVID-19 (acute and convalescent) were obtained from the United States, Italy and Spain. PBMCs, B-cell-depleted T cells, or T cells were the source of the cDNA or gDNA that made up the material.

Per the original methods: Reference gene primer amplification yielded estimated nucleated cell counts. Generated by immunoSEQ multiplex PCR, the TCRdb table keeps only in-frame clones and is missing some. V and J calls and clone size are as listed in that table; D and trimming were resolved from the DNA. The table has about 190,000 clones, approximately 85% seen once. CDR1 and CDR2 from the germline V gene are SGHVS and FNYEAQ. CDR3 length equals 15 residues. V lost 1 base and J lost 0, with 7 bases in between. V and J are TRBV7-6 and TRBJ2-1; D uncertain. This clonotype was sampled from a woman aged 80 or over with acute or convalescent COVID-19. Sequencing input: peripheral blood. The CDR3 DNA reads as TGTGCCAGCAGCTTAGGGAGTGCCTCCTACAATGAGCAGTTCTTC. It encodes CASSLGSASYNEQFF.